This TCR beta chain derives from a study of CD8 T cells in ankylosing spondylitis. General observations from the study: CD8+ disease-linked clones were present at relatively low frequencies in blood. Under 10 highly homologous variants formed a TCR beta motif that appeared characteristic of ankylosing spondylitis blood.

Quantitative 5'-RACE with molecular barcodes generated TCR beta libraries. Each CDR3 protein gets one entry after TCRdb re-called the 5' RACE reads with MiXCR. The sample contains roughly 700,000 distinct CDR3 sequences, 15% to 20% of which appear only once. With regard to this clonotype: Its target is unknown.

The germline V gene encodes CDR1 SGHAT and CDR2 FQNNGV. Between the trimmed V and J ends, which lost 4 bases and 8 bases, there was a span of 17 bases. The CDR3 has 14 residues. Input material: blood, either unsorted or a sorted T cell fraction (not recorded which). This chain joins TRBV11-2 and TRBJ1-2, with D possibly being TRBD1 (5 bases). The TCR sequence derives from a male donor with ankylosing spondylitis. CDR3 nucleotide sequence: TGTGCCAGCAGCTCATTGCCCGACGGGGCCGGCTACACCTTC. As protein: CASSSLPDGAGYTF.